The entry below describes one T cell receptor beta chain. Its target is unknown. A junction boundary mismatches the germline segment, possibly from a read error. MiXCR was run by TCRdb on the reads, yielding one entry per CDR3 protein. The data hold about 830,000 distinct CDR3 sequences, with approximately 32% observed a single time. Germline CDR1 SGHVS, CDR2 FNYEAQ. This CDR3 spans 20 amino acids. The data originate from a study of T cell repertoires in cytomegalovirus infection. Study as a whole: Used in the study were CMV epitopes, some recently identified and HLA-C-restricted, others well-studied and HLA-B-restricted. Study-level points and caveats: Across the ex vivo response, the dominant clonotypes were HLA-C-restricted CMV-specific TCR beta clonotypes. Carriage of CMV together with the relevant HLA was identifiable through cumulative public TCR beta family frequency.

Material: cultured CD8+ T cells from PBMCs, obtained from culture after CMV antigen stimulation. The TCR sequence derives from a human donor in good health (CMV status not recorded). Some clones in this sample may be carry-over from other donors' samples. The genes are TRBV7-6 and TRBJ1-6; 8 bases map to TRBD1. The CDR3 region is CASSSFLGQDPSSYNSLLHF. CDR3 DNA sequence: TGTGCCAGCAGCTCCTTCCTGGGACAGGACCCCAGCTCCTATAATTCACTCCTCCACTTT.